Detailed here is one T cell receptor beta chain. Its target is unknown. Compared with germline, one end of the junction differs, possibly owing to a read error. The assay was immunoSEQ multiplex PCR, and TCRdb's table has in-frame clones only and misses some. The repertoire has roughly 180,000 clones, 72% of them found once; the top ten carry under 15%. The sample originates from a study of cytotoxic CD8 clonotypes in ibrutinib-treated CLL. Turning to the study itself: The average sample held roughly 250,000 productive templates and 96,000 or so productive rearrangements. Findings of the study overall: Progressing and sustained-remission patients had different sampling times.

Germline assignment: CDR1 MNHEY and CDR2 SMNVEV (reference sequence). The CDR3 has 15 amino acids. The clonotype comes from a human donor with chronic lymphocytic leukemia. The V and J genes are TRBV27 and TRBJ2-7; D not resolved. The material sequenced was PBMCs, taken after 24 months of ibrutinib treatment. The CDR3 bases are TGTGCCAGCAGTATATCTAAACTCCCCTCCTACGAGCAGTACTTC. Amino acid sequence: CASSISKLPSYEQYF.